This T cell receptor beta chain was found in a study of cytomegalovirus exposure and HLA in healthy donors. The table lists this clone with a count of one. What it recognizes is unknown. The study, taken as a whole, reports: One variant, a missense change in DCLRE1C, was linked in a later analysis to TCR beta V- and J-gene trimming.

The PCR contained 60 Vbeta and 13 Jbeta primers. Original methodology: Among the unique TCR beta chains that a later analysis counted, about 85 million in all, around 11 million were shared. Libraries were prepared by immunoSEQ multiplex PCR; TCRdb keeps only in-frame clonotypes and omits some of them. V and J calls and clone size are those listed in that table; D and trimming were worked out from the DNA. The table lists 220,000 or so clones, about 70% of them singletons. Germline assignment: CDR1 MNHEY and CDR2 SVGAGI. V lost 6 bases to trimming and J lost 1 base; unmatched junction nucleotides: 7. The CDR3 has 15 amino acids.

The clonotype originates from a woman in her twenties or thirties in good health and CMV-seronegative. The sample was PBMCs. The chain recombines TRBV6-5 with TRBJ2-3; TRBD1 matches 7 bases. The CDR3 here is CASSHRGAGTDTQYF. CDR3 nucleotides: TGTGCCAGCAGCCACAGGGGCGCGGGCACAGATACGCAGTATTTT.